This TCR beta chain was profiled in a study of T cell changes during pregnancy in multiple sclerosis. The assay was immunoSEQ multiplex PCR, and TCRdb's table has in-frame clones only and misses some. This repertoire shows about 93,000 clones, around 92% found once; its top ten account for just over 2%. The specimen comprised peripheral blood, sampled after pregnancy. The source is a female donor with multiple sclerosis, enrolled in a pregnancy study.

The CDR3 nucleotides read TGCAGCGTTGCGGACAACATGAACACTGAAGCTTTCTTT. Protein product: CSVADNMNTEAFF. This chain joins TRBV29-1 and TRBJ1-1; maybe TRBD1 (5 bases). With 4 bases removed from V and 0 bases from J, the gap between germline ends came to 9 bases. There are 13 residues in the CDR3. CDR1 SQVTM and CDR2 ANQGSEA come from the germline V gene.